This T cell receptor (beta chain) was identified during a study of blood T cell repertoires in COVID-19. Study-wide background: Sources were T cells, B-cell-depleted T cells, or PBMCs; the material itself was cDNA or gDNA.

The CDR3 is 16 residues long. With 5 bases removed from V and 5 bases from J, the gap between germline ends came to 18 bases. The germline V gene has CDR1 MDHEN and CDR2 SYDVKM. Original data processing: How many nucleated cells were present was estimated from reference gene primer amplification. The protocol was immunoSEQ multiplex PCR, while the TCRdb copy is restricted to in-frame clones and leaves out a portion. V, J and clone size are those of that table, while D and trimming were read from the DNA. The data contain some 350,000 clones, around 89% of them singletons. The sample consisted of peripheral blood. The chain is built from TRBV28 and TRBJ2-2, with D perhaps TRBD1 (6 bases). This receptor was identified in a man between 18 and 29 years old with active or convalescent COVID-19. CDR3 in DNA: TGTGCCAGCAGTCCAAGACAGGCCCTTTCGACCGGGGAGCTGTTTTTT. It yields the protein CASSPRQALSTGELFF.